This T cell receptor beta chain was sequenced during a study of CXCR3-negative and CXCR3-positive naive CD8 T cells. Study findings and constraints: TRBV-TRBJ usage matched between naive CXCR3-negative and CXCR3-positive cells but not between memory cells. In both naive subsets diversity was comparably high, whereas memory CD8+ cells showed much lower diversity. Across naive subsets, surface CD5 expression was comparable, and TCR strength was inferred from properties of the TRB CDR3.

To note about this clonotype: The antigen remains undetermined.

Each TRB cDNA library was prepared by 5' RACE (with UMI labels). For each CDR3 protein, TCRdb gives one entry from its re-call of the 5' RACE reads, without DNA. The sample holds 30,000 to 40,000 distinct CDR3 sequences. CDR1 is SGHTA, CDR2 FQGTGA, per germline. The CDR3 contains 13 residues. Specimen: memory CD8+ T cells from blood. This rearrangement joins TRBV7-3 to TRBJ2-1; TCRdb names TRBD1, which stays unverified in the absence of DNA. The TCR comes from a human donor in good health. Some clones in this sample may be carry-over from other donors' samples. The CDR3 spells CASSWGSGNEQFF.